This entry lists 3 T cell receptor beta chains sequenced from one sample in a study of graft-versus-host responses after intestinal transplantation. Data came from immunoSEQ multiplex PCR; TCRdb stores just in-frame clones and leaves some out. The sample yields about 88,000 clones, approximately 94% seen once. Their antigen targets remain unknown. The sample was unstimulated CD4+ T cells sorted from spleen or lymph node cells, taken before transplant. The source of these receptors is a human donor who was the organ donor for an intestinal transplant.

This rearrangement joins TRBV9 to TRBJ1-2; 7 bases are a match to TRBD1. The ends lost 4 bases at V and 1 base at J; junction bases unmatched: 10. Looked up from germline, CDR1 is SGDLS and CDR2 is YYNGEE. This CDR3 has 16 amino acids. The DNA of the CDR3 is TGTGCCAGCAGCCCCACCGGGGACAGCTATAACTATGGCTACACCTTC. It codes for CASSPTGDSYNYGYTF. The full variable domain, in which reference TRBV9 and TRBJ1-2 provide the parts outside the CDR3, is DSGVTQTPKHLITATGQRVTLRCSPRSGDLSVYWYQQSLDQGLQFLIQYYNGEERAKGNILERFSAQQFPDLHSELNLSSLELGDSALYFCASSPTGDSYNYGYTFGSGTRLTVV.

The chain has TRBV18 and TRBJ1-1; D is unclear. The germline V gene encodes CDR1 KGHSH and CDR2 LQKENI. Trimming removed 5 bases from V and 7 bases from J, with 11 bases in between. The CDR3 is 12 residues long. This CDR3 is CASSVTRDEAFF. DNA of the CDR3: TGTGCCAGCTCAGTTACACGGGATGAAGCTTTCTTT.

V gene TRBV6-1 combines with J gene TRBJ2-3; D remains ambiguous. Trimming pared 2 bases from V and 2 bases from J, leaving 5 bases between. CDR1 is MNHNS and CDR2 is SASEGT in the germline V gene. The CDR3 extends over 13 amino acids. Here the CDR3 reads CASSEIPTDTQYF. CDR3 coding DNA: TGTGCCAGCAGTGAAATCCCCACAGATACGCAGTATTTT.